These 9 T cell receptor beta chains were all obtained from the same sample, sequenced in a study of T cells in Graves' hyperthyroidism and ophthalmopathy. Authors of the study amplified TCR beta CDR3 regions from RNA transcripts. The TCR CDR3 was amplified in a first-round RT-PCR using the HTBI primer set. MiXCR, applied by TCRdb to the multiplex PCR reads, yields one record per CDR3 protein. The sample yields 280,000 or so distinct CDR3 sequences, less than 30% seen once. The sequenced material came from blood. The receptors were gathered from a man aged 35 to 55 with Graves' hyperthyroidism that later progressed to Graves' ophthalmopathy.

This clonotype was detected only once. This rearrangement joins TRBV6-2 or TRBV6-3 to TRBJ1-1; D remains unclear. The CDR3 totals 14 residues. Looked up from germline, CDR1 is MNHEY and CDR2 is SVGEGT. The V end was cut by 2 bases, the J end by 0 bases, with 7 bases between. The CDR3 nucleotides read TGTGCCAGCAGTTACGAGGCTATGAACACTGAAGCTTTCTTT. This codes for CASSYEAMNTEAFF.

This clonotype was found many times. The chain joins TRBV28 to TRBJ2-2, with 10 bases that match TRBD1. Germline CDR1 MDHEN, CDR2 SYDVKM. J gave up 2 bases and V 5 bases, and 2 bases lay outside the gene matches. The CDR3 consists of 15 residues. This CDR3 reads CASSRQGANTGELFF. As DNA, the CDR3 is TGTGCCAGCAGTCGACAGGGGGCTAACACCGGGGAGCTGTTTTTT.

This clonotype occurred many times. The rearrangement links TRBV4-1 to TRBJ1-5; no firm D call. V shed 1 base and J shed 1 base, with 17 bases lying between them. The CDR3 consists of 18 residues. CDR1 and CDR2 from the germline V gene are MGHRA and YSYEKL. The CDR3 sequence: CASSQGTALVGSNQPQHF. DNA for the CDR3: TGCGCCAGCAGCCAAGGAACCGCGTTGGTAGGCAGCAATCAGCCCCAGCATTTT.

The V gene is TRBV5-1, the J gene TRBJ2-2; D not certain. Germline V gives CDR1 SGHRS, CDR2 YFSETQ. The CDR3 runs to 15 residues. The germline V and J ends were trimmed by 2 bases and 6 bases, with 14 bases remaining between them. The CDR3 DNA reads TGCGCCAGCAGCTTTGGAGTCCAGACCTCCGGGGAGCTGTTTTTT. Protein sequence: CASSFGVQTSGELFF.

This clonotype was recorded many times. CDR3 DNA: TGCAGTGCTAGACTAGCGGAAGAGACCCAGTACTTC. It specifies CSARLAEETQYF. The V call is TRBV20-1, the J call TRBJ2-5; 7 bases fit TRBD2. Unmatched junction bases numbered 0, after V lost 2 bases and J lost 3 bases. The V gene's germline CDR1 is DFQATT and CDR2 SNEGSKA (reference sequence). The CDR3 totals 12 residues.

This clonotype was counted ten times or more. The chain combines TRBV20-1 with TRBJ1-5; D gene unclear. This CDR3 contains 13 residues. The germline CDR1 and CDR2 sequences are DFQATT and SNEGSKA (reference sequence). V lost 6 bases and J lost 4, with 13 bases in between. The CDR3 reads CSAADRGNQPQHF. DNA for the CDR3: TGCAGTGCCGCGGACCGAGGTAATCAGCCCCAGCATTTT.

This clonotype was detected many times. The chain recombines TRBV29-1 with TRBJ2-7; 8 bases are shared with TRBD1. The length of the CDR3 is 13 residues. Germline V gene sequence: CDR1 SQVTM, CDR2 ANQGSEA. V was clipped by 5 bases and J by 7 bases; unmatched bases: 10. CDR3 DNA sequence: TGCAGCGTTCTCTGGACAGGGTCGGAAGAGCAGTACTTC. It specifies CSVLWTGSEEQYF.

In this sample, this clonotype turned up once. V is TRBV15 and J is TRBJ2-7; D may be TRBD1 or TRBD2 (5 bases each). The CDR3 runs 17 residues. V shed 1 base and J shed 4 bases, with 20 bases lying between them. Germline V lookup: CDR1 LNHNV, CDR2 YYDKDF (reference sequence). The CDR3 loop is CATSRVRDAGPGYEQYF. CDR3 DNA: TGTGCCACCAGCAGAGTAAGGGACGCAGGGCCAGGGTACGAGCAGTACTTC.

The chain combines TRBV2 with TRBJ2-7; D remains ambiguous. Trimming took off 5 bases at V and 5 bases at J, with 7 bases between the two ends. The CDR3 is 11 residues long. The germline gives CDR1 SNHLY, CDR2 FYNNEI. The CDR3 region has the DNA TGTGCCAGCAGTCCATCCAACGAGCAGTACTTC. Translating it yields CASSPSNEQYF.